The rows below give T cell receptor beta chains drawn from one sample of a study of beta chain features in type 1 diabetes. Sequencing used immunoSEQ multiplex PCR; TCRdb keeps in-frame clones, though not all of them. The table lists roughly 260,000 clones, around 21% of them singletons, with less than 0.035% in the top ten. Sequenced: naive CD4+ T cells from blood. These receptors all stem from a woman aged 40 to 49 with type 1 diabetes. Each CDR3 is given with its conserved first and last residue. Fields, in order: clone size, V gene, J gene, D gene, CDR3 DNA, CDR3 protein. D genes are given only for firm matches. Only part of the rows carry a size: once, few, many, or a class if the clone is expanded.

few,TRBV12-5,TRBJ2-1,-,TGTGCTAGTGGTTTGGTAAGGGCGGCGGGCTCCTACAATGAGCAGTTCTTC,CASGLVRAAGSYNEQFF
-,TRBV27,TRBJ2-3,TRBD2,TGTGCCAGCAAACCTAGCGGGAGGACAGATACGCAGTATTTT,CASKPSGRTDTQYF
few,TRBV28,TRBJ2-1,TRBD2,TGTGCCAGCAGTTTATGGGCGGGAGGGGAGCAGTTCTTC,CASSLWAGGEQFF
-,TRBV5-4,TRBJ2-1,TRBD1,TGTGCCAGCAGCGATGGGACAGGGATCCTATCCGTCAATGAGCAGTTCTTC,CASSDGTGILSVNEQFF
once,TRBV9,TRBJ2-1,TRBD2,TGTGCCAGCAGCGTAGCCGGACTAGCGAAGCAGTTCTTC,CASSVAGLAKQFF
-,TRBV29-1,TRBJ1-1,-,TGCAGCGTTGACGAGGGAGATACTGAAGCTTTCTTT,CSVDEGDTEAFF
few,TRBV18,TRBJ2-5,-,TGTGCCAGCTCACCAGGCACAGGACAAGAGACCCAGTACTTC,CASSPGTGQETQYF
-,TRBV5-1,TRBJ2-2,-,TGCGCCAGCAGCTTGGCCTCACAGAACACCGGGGAGCTGTTTTTT,CASSLASQNTGELFF
-,TRBV5-1,TRBJ1-2,-,TGCGCCAGCAGCTTGTTAGCCTCCGACGGGGGCTACACCTTC,CASSLLASDGGYTF
few,TRBV5-1,TRBJ2-3,-,TGCGCCAGCAGTAGCGGAGATACGCAGTATTTT,CASSSGDTQYF
-,TRBV5-1,TRBJ2-3,-,TGCGCCAGCAGCTTGCGGCAGGGGTTGGATACGCAGTATTTT,CASSLRQGLDTQYF
-,TRBV5-1,TRBJ1-2,TRBD1,TGCGCCAGCAGCTCGGGACAGCTCTATGGCTACACCTTC,CASSSGQLYGYTF
-,TRBV29-1,TRBJ1-4,-,TGCAGCGTTGGGAGGAGACTTAATGAAAAACTGTTTTTT,CSVGRRLNEKLFF
-,TRBV5-1,TRBJ2-2,TRBD2,TGCGCCAGCAGCCAGGGACTAGAGGGCGGGGAGCTGTTTTTT,CASSQGLEGGELFF
-,TRBV9,TRBJ1-1,TRBD1,TGTGCCAGCAGCGGGACAGGGATTGAAGCTTTCTTT,CASSGTGIEAFF
-,TRBV7-2,TRBJ2-5,-,TGTGCCAGCAGCTTCGGACAGCAAGAGACCCAGTACTTC,CASSFGQQETQYF
few,TRBV11-2,TRBJ2-3,-,TGTGCCAGCAGCCCCTCGACTAGTTCCAATACGCAGTATTTT,CASSPSTSSNTQYF
-,TRBV11-3,TRBJ2-2,-,TGTGCCAGCAGCATAAGCGGCACCGGGGAGCTGTTTTTT,CASSISGTGELFF
-,TRBV10-3,TRBJ2-5,-,TGTGCCATCAGTGTGGGCAGGGAGACCCAGTACTTC,CAISVGRETQYF
-,TRBV4-2,TRBJ2-1,TRBD1,TGTGCCAGCAGCCTGGGACAGGGGGGGGAGGAGCAGTTCTTC,CASSLGQGGEEQFF
-,TRBV27,TRBJ1-2,-,TGTGCCAGCAGTTTGGCAGGGCGGAACTATGGCTACACCTTC,CASSLAGRNYGYTF
-,TRBV9,TRBJ2-3,-,TGTGCCAGCAGCGCAAGGGGGTCCGGGCCAGATACGCAGTATTTT,CASSARGSGPDTQYF
few,TRBV28,TRBJ2-1,-,TGTGCCAGCAGTTTATTCTATGAGCAGTTCTTC,CASSLFYEQFF
few,TRBV7-9,TRBJ1-5,-,TGTGCCAGCAGCTTAGCAGGGGCAGGCAATCAGCCCCAGCATTTT,CASSLAGAGNQPQHF
-,TRBV4-1,TRBJ2-3,TRBD2,TGCGCCAGCAGACCTAGCGGGAGCATCACAGATACGCAGTATTTT,CASRPSGSITDTQYF
-,TRBV6-6,TRBJ1-5,TRBD1,TGTGCCAGCAGTGGATCCGGGACAGGGGCCCAGCCCCAGCATTTT,CASSGSGTGAQPQHF
-,TRBV9,TRBJ2-1,TRBD2,TGTGCCAGCAGCAACCTAGCGGGAGTGGATGAGCAGTTCTTC,CASSNLAGVDEQFF